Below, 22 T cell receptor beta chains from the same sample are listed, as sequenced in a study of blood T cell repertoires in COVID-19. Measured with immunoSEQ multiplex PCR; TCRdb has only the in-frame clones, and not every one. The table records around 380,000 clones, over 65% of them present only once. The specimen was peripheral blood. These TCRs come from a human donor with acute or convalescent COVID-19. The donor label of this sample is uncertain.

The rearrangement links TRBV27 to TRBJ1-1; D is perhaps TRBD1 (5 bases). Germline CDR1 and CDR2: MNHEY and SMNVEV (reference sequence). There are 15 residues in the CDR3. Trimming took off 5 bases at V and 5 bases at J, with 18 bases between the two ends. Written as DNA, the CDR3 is TGTGCCAGCAGTCGGTATGGGACTGCGGGGACTGAAGCTTTCTTT. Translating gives CASSRYGTAGTEAFF.

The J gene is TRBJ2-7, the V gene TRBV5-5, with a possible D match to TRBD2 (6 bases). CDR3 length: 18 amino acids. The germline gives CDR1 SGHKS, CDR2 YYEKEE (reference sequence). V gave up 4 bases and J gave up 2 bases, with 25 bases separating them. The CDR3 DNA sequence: TGTGCCAGCAGCACATCGAGCGGGCCCGGAGTAGGTCCCTACGAGCAGTACTTC. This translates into CASSTSSGPGVGPYEQYF. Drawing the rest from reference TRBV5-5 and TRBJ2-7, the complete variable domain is DAGVTQSPTHLIKTRGQQVTLRCSPISGHKSVSWYQQVLGQGPQFIFQYYEKEERGRGNFPDRFSARQFPNYSSELNVNALLLGDSALYLCASSTSSGPGVGPYEQYFGPGTRLTVT.

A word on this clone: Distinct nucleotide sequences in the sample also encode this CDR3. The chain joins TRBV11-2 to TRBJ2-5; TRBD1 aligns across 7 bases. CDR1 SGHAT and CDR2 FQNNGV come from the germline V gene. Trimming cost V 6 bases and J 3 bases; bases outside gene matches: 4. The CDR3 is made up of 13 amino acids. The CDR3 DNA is TGTGCCAGCAGTAGGGACAGAAAAGAGACCCAGTACTTC. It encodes CASSRDRKETQYF. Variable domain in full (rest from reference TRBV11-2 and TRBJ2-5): EAGVAQSPRYKIIEKRQSVAFWCNPISGHATLYWYQQILGQGPKLLIQFQNNGVVDDSQLPKDRFSAERLKGVDSTLKIQPAKLEDSAVYLCASSRDRKETQYFGPGTRLLVL.

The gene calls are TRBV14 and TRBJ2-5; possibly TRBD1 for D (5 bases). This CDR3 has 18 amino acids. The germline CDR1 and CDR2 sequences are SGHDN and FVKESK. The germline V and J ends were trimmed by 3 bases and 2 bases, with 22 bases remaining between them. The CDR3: CASSHFGHPVVGQETQYF. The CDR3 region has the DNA TGTGCCAGCAGCCATTTCGGACACCCTGTGGTAGGGCAAGAGACCCAGTACTTC.

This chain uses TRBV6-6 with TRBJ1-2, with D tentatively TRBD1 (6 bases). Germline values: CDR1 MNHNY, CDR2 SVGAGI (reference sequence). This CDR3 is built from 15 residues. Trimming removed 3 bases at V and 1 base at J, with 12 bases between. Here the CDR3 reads CASSYVKGDNYGYTF. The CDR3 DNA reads TGTGCCAGCAGTTATGTTAAGGGGGATAACTATGGCTACACCTTC.

CDR3 nucleotides: TGTGCCTGGAGCCGAGGACTAGCGGGAAGCTCCTACAATGAGCAGTTCTTC. It is translated as CAWSRGLAGSSYNEQFF. The rearrangement uses TRBV30 and TRBJ2-1, with 12 bases that match TRBD2. The ends lost 3 bases at V and 0 bases at J; junction bases unmatched: 6. Looked up from germline, CDR1 is GTSNPN and CDR2 is SVGIG (reference sequence). CDR3 length: 17 residues.

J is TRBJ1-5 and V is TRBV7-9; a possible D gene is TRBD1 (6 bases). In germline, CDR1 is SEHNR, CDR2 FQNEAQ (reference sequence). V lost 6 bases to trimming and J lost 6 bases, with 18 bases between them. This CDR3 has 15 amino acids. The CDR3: CASSQRQASRQPQHF. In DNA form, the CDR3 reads TGTGCCAGCAGTCAAAGACAGGCTTCGCGTCAGCCCCAGCATTTT.

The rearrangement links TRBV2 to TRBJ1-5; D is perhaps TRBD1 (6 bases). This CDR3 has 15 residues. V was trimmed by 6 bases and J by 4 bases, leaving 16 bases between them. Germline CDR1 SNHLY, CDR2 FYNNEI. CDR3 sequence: CASREQGLGNQPQHF. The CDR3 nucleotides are TGTGCCAGCAGAGAACAGGGTTTGGGAAATCAGCCCCAGCATTTT.

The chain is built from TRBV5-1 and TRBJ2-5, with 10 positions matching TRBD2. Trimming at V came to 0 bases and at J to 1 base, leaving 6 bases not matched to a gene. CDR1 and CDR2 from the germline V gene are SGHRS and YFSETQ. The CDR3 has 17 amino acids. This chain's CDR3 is CASSLGVLAGPQETQYF. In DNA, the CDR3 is TGCGCCAGCAGCTTGGGTGTACTAGCGGGGCCCCAAGAGACCCAGTACTTC.

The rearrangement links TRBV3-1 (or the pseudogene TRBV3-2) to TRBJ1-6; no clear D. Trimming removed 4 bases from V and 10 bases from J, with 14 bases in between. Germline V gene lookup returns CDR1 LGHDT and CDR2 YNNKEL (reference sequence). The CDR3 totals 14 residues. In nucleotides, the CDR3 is TGTGCCAGCAGCCTGACCCTACAGAACTCACCCCTCCACTTT. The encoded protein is CASSLTLQNSPLHF.

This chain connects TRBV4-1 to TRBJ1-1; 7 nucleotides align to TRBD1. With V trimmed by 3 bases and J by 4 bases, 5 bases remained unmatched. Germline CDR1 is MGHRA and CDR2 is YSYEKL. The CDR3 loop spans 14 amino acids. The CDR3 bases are TGCGCCAGCAGCCACCACTCAGGGGGCACTGAAGCTTTCTTT. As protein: CASSHHSGGTEAFF.

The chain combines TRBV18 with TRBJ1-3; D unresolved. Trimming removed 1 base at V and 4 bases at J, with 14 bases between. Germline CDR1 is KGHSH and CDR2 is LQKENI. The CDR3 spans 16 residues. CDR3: CASSPLLWEKGNTIYF. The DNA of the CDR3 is TGTGCCAGCTCACCACTATTGTGGGAGAAGGGAAACACCATATATTTT.

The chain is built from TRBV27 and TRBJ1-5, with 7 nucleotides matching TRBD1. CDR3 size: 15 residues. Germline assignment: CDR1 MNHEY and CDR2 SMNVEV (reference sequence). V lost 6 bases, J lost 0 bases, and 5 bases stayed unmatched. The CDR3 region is CASRDRDYSNQPQHF. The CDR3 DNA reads TGTGCCAGCAGAGACAGGGATTATAGCAATCAGCCCCAGCATTTT.

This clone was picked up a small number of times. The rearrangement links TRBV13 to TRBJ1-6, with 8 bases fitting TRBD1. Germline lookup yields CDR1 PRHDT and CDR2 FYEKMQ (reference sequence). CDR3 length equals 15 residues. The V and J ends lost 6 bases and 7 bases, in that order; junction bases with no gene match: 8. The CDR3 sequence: CASRQGTGRNSPLHF. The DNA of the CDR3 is TGTGCCAGCAGACAAGGGACAGGCCGAAATTCACCCCTCCACTTT.

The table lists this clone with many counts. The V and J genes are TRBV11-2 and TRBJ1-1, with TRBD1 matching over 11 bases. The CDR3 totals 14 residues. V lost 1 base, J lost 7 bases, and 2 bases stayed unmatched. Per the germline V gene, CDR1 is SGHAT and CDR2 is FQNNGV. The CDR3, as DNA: TGTGCCAGCAGCTTAGGGACAGGGGGCATTGAAGCTTTCTTT. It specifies CASSLGTGGIEAFF.

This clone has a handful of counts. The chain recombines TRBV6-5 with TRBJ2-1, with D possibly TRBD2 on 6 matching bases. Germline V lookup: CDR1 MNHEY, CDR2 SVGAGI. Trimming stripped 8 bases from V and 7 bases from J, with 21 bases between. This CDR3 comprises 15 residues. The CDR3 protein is CASHRRDGGANEQFF. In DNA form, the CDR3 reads TGTGCCAGCCATAGACGGGACGGGGGAGCAAATGAGCAGTTCTTC.

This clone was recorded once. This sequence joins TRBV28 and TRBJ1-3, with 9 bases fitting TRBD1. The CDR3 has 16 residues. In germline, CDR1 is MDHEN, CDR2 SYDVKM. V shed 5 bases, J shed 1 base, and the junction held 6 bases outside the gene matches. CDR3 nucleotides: TGTGCCAGCAGTATACAGGGGGCGCGATCTGGAAACACCATATATTTT. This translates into CASSIQGARSGNTIYF.

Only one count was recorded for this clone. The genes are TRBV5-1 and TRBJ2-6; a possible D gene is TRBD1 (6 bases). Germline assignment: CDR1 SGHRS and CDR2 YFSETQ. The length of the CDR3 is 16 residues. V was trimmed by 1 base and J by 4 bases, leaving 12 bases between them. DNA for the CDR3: TGCGCCAGCAGCTTGACCGCAGGGGTGGGGGCCAACGTCCTGACTTTC. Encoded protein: CASSLTAGVGANVLTF.

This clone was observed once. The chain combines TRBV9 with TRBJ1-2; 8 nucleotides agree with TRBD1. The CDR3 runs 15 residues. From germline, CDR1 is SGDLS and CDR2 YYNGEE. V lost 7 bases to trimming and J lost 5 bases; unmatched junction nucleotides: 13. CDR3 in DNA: TGTGCCAGCTCCTCCCGCGGACAGGGCCGATATGGCTACACCTTC. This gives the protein CASSSRGQGRYGYTF. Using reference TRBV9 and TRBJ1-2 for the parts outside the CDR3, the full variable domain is DSGVTQTPKHLITATGQRVTLRCSPRSGDLSVYWYQQSLDQGLQFLIQYYNGEERAKGNILERFSAQQFPDLHSELNLSSLELGDSALYFCASSSRGQGRYGYTFGSGTRLTVV.

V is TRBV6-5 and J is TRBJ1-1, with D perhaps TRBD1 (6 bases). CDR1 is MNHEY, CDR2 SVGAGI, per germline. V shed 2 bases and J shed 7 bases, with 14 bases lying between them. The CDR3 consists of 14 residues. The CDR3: CASSYAMDSFEAFF. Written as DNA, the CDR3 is TGTGCCAGCAGTTACGCGATGGACAGCTTTGAAGCTTTCTTT.

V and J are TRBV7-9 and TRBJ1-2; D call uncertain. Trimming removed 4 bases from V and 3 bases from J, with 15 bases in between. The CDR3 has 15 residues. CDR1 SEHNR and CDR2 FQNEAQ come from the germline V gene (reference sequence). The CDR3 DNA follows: TGTGCCAGCAGCTCCGCCGGGAAGTTATACTATGGCTACACCTTC. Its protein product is CASSSAGKLYYGYTF.

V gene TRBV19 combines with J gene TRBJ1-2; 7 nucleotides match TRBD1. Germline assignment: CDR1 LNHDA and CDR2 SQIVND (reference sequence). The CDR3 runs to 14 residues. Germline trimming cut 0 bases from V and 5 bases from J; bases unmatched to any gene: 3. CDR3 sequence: CASSIDNRGYGYTF. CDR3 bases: TGTGCCAGTAGTATAGATAACAGGGGATATGGCTACACCTTC.